This entry lists 18 T cell receptor beta chains sequenced from one sample in a study of blood T cells in healthy people across ages. PCR was performed a second time for roughly 7 to 12 cycles using a sample-barcoded 5' primer and a J-beta primer mix. From the 5' RACE reads, TCRdb called clonotypes with MiXCR, one entry per CDR3 protein. The sample holds fewer than 900,000 distinct CDR3 sequences; 35% to 45% are singletons and the top ten take about 20%. The specimen was blood. These receptors originate from a woman between 55 and 75 years old in good health.

Notes on this clonotype: Just one base apart from a much larger clone, this may be a read error. The gene calls are TRBV5-1 and TRBJ2-5; D call uncertain. The CDR3 spans 11 residues. Germline CDR1 SGHRS, CDR2 YFSETQ. DNA of the CDR3: TGCGCCAGCAGCTTGGAGAAGACCCGGTACTTC. This sequence encodes CASSLEKTRYF. The full variable domain, in which reference TRBV5-1 and TRBJ2-5 provide the parts outside the CDR3, is KAGVTQTPRYLIKTRGQQVTLSCSPISGHRSVSWYQQTPGQGLQFLFEYFSETQRNKGNFPGRFSGRQFSNSRSEMNVSTLELGDSALYLCASSLEKTRYFGPGTRLLVL.

The chain links TRBV20-1 to TRBJ2-5, with 7 bases that match TRBD2. This CDR3 region has 13 residues. The J segment lost 2 bases and the V segment lost 8 bases, leaving 8 bases of the junction unmatched. The germline gives CDR1 DFQATT, CDR2 SNEGSKA (reference sequence). CDR3 coding DNA: TGCAGTCAAACGGGAGGCGGTCAAGAGACCCAGTACTTC. Protein: CSQTGGGQETQYF.

The CDR3 coding sequence is TGCGCCAGCAGCACCCAATTGTTGGCGGGTGGAACCGGGGAGCTGTTTTTT. Its protein is CASSTQLLAGGTGELFF. The gene calls are TRBV4-3 and TRBJ2-2; TRBD2 might be the D (5 bases). The CDR3 is 17 residues long. The V end was cut by 5 bases, the J end by 5 bases, with 21 bases between. Germline V lookup: CDR1 LGHNA, CDR2 YSLEER.

This rearrangement joins TRBV7-2 to TRBJ2-1, with 11 bases aligning to TRBD2. CDR3 length equals 15 residues. V was pared by 1 base and J by 7 bases, with 3 bases of the junction left unmatched. The germline gives CDR1 SGHTA, CDR2 FQGNSA. CDR3 protein: CASSLVTSGKNEQFF. In DNA form, the CDR3 reads TGTGCCAGCAGCTTAGTGACTAGCGGGAAGAATGAGCAGTTCTTC.

A few counts support this clonotype. This rearrangement joins TRBV14 to TRBJ2-4; no definite D call. Trimming removed 5 bases at V and 6 bases at J, with 5 bases between. The CDR3 runs 11 residues. Germline V CDR1 and CDR2: SGHDN, FVKESK. CDR3 in DNA: TGTGCCAGCAGCTGGGCAAACATTCAGTACTTC. This sequence encodes CASSWANIQYF.

The J gene is TRBJ2-5, the V gene TRBV4-3; 7 nucleotides align to TRBD1. Germline CDR1 and CDR2: LGHNA and YSLEER. There are 16 residues in the CDR3. J gave up 3 bases and V 0 bases, and 7 bases lay outside the gene matches. This chain's CDR3 is CASSQDRRQGEETQYF. CDR3 nucleotide sequence: TGCGCCAGCAGCCAAGATAGGCGACAGGGAGAAGAGACCCAGTACTTC.

This clonotype was seen at least ten times. The CDR3 sequence: CASSLAVGRNIQYF. The CDR3 bases are TGCGCCAGCAGCTTGGCCGTGGGACGGAACATTCAGTACTTC. The chain carries TRBV5-1 and TRBJ2-4; D tentatively fits TRBD1 or TRBD2 (5 bases each). Trimming left V 0 bases short and J 7 bases short, with 11 bases between. This CDR3 is 14 amino acids long. CDR1 and CDR2 (germline): SGHRS, YFSETQ.

On this clonotype itself: Possible read error: a much larger clone is one base away. The gene calls are TRBV4-2 and TRBJ2-1; D is unclear. This CDR3 is built from 12 residues. V lost 0 bases to trimming and J lost 9 bases, with 6 bases between them. Germline CDR1 reads LGHNA; CDR2 reads YNFKEQ. CDR3 coding DNA: TGTGCCAGCAGCCAAGATGGTGGTGAGCAGTTCTTC. Its protein is CASSQDGGEQFF.

Worth noting for this clonotype: A much more abundant neighbour one base away suggests this may be a read error. J is TRBJ2-1 and V is TRBV12-3 or TRBV12-4; tentatively, D is TRBD1 (5 bases). The CDR3 has 13 residues. The CDR3 spells CTTRLEGVNEQFF. For the CDR3, the DNA is TGTACCACACGGCTAGAAGGGGTAAATGAGCAGTTCTTC.

J is TRBJ2-1 and V is TRBV5-6; no clear D gene. Trimming left V 4 bases short and J 2 bases short, with 13 bases between. Germline CDR1 reads SGHDT; CDR2 reads YYEEEE. This CDR3 region has 15 residues. The CDR3 region is CASSGRDLAYNEQFF. The CDR3 bases are TGTGCCAGCAGCGGTAGGGATCTGGCCTACAATGAGCAGTTCTTC. Full variable domain (outside the CDR3, taken from reference TRBV5-6 and TRBJ2-1): DAGVTQSPTHLIKTRGQQVTLRCSPKSGHDTVSWYQQALGQGPQFIFQYYEEEERQRGNFPDRFSGHQFPNYSSELNVNALLLGDSALYLCASSGRDLAYNEQFFGPGTRLTVL.

The gene calls are TRBV7-2 and TRBJ1-3; D is uncertain. The CDR3 consists of 16 residues. Germline loops: CDR1 SGHTA, CDR2 FQGNSA. With 2 bases removed from V and 0 bases from J, the gap between germline ends came to 11 bases. For the CDR3, the DNA is TGTGCCAGCAGCTTAAGGAATCCAAACTCTGGAAACACCATATATTTT. It yields the protein CASSLRNPNSGNTIYF.

The chain employs TRBV10-1 and TRBJ2-2; 9 bases align to TRBD1. Trimming cost V 1 base and J 5 bases; bases outside gene matches: 8. Germline V CDR1 and CDR2: WNHNN, SYGVQD (reference sequence). CDR3 length equals 17 residues. CDR3 protein: CASSELPGQGETGELFF. The DNA for the CDR3 is TGCGCCAGCAGTGAGTTACCGGGACAGGGTGAGACCGGGGAGCTGTTTTTT.

This clonotype showed up just once. V usage is TRBV29-1 and J usage is TRBJ1-2; D remains unclear. Per germline, CDR1 SQVTM and CDR2 ANQGSEA. The CDR3 length is 13 residues. Trimming removed 4 bases from V and 3 bases from J, with 12 bases in between. In DNA form, the CDR3 reads TGCAGCGTTGTTGAGATACTCGACTATGGCTACACCTTC. This sequence encodes CSVVEILDYGYTF.

CDR3 nucleotides: TGCGCCAGCAGCCGGTCGGGACTCCCGCCACCTGAGCAGTACTTC. Translation: CASSRSGLPPPEQYF. The V gene is TRBV4-3, the J gene TRBJ2-7; the D gene is possibly TRBD2 (6 bases). Germline values: CDR1 LGHNA, CDR2 YSLEER. The length of the CDR3 is 15 residues. Trimming shortened V by 4 bases and J by 7 bases, and 20 bases separated the two germline ends.

This chain joins TRBV6-2 or TRBV6-3 and TRBJ2-4; maybe TRBD2 (6 bases). The CDR3 length is 12 residues. Germline CDR1 reads MNHEY; CDR2 reads SVGEGT. V lost 6 bases, J lost 9 bases, and 12 bases lay in between. CDR3 sequence (DNA): TGTGCCAGCAGGACCCGGGGAGGCATTCAGTACTTC. It is translated as CASRTRGGIQYF.

The table lists this clonotype with many counts. V is TRBV6-5 and J is TRBJ2-3, with 7 bases fitting TRBD2. From germline, CDR1 is MNHEY and CDR2 SVGAGI. The CDR3 is 15 amino acids. J lost 4 bases, V lost 5 bases, and 9 bases had no gene match. The CDR3 nucleotides read TGTGCCAGCAGTAAGCTAGCGGAGCGGGCAGATACGCAGTATTTT. It translates to CASSKLAERADTQYF.

This clonotype came up a few times. The chain uses TRBV20-1 and TRBJ1-5; D may be TRBD1 (5 bases). Trimming removed 6 bases from V and 10 bases from J, with 16 bases in between. The CDR3 has 12 amino acids. Germline V gives CDR1 DFQATT, CDR2 SNEGSKA (reference sequence). The CDR3 sequence is CSAMGGSEPQHF. The CDR3 DNA sequence: TGCAGTGCAATGGGGGGGAGTGAACCCCAGCATTTT.

There are a few counts of this clonotype. The V and J genes are TRBV20-1 and TRBJ2-3; tentative D call: TRBD1 (5 bases). Trimming took off 1 base at V and 1 base at J, with 12 bases between the two ends. From germline, CDR1 is DFQATT and CDR2 SNEGSKA (reference sequence). This CDR3 contains 15 residues. CDR3 in amino acids: CSARALGLGTDTQYF. CDR3 nucleotide sequence: TGCAGTGCTAGAGCCCTGGGGCTCGGCACAGATACGCAGTATTTT.